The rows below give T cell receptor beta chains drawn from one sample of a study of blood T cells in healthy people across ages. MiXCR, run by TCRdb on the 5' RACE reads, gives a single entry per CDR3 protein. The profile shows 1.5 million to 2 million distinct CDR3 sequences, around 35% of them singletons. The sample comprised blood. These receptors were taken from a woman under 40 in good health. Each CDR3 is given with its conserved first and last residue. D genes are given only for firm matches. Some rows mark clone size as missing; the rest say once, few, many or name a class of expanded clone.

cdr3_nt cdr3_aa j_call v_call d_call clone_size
TGTGCCAGCAGCTTAGAGGGCGGTACGGCTCACTACGAGCAGTACTTC CASSLEGGTAHYEQYF TRBJ2-7 TRBV7-9 . few
TGTGCCAGCAGCCATCGGACAGGGAGATCGGAGACCCAGTACTTC CASSHRTGRSETQYF TRBJ2-5 TRBV5-8 TRBD1 .
TGTGCCAGCAGCTCCCTATGGACTAGCGGGAGTGGTGAGCAGTTCTTC CASSSLWTSGSGEQFF TRBJ2-1 TRBV7-2 TRBD2 .
TGTGCCAGCAGCAAAGAGGGACAGGGGCATGGCTACACCTTC CASSKEGQGHGYTF TRBJ1-2 TRBV9 TRBD1 few
TGCGCCAGCAGCCCGGGACAGGGAAGTTTGTACGAGCAGTGCTTC CASSPGQGSLYEQCF TRBJ2-7 TRBV4-1 TRBD1 .
TGTGTCAGCAGTACATCGTTCCAAGAGACCCAGTACTTC CVSSTSFQETQYF TRBJ2-5 TRBV6-1 . .
TGCAGCGTTGAACTAGCCTCCGGGGGATCCTACGATGAGCAGTTCTTC CSVELASGGSYDEQFF TRBJ2-1 TRBV29-1 . .
TGTGCCAGCAGTTCTCCCCCCGGGGACGGAGCTTTCTTT CASSSPPGDGAFF TRBJ1-1 TRBV7-2 . .
TGCAGTGCTAGAGATGGGCAGGGGGCTAAAGGCTACACCTTC CSARDGQGAKGYTF TRBJ1-2 TRBV20-1 TRBD1 .
TGTGCCAGCTCACCGACTAGAAATGAGCAGTTCTTC CASSPTRNEQFF TRBJ2-1 TRBV18 . many
TGCAGCGTTGAAGATGACAGGGGTGTGACAGATACGCAGTATTTT CSVEDDRGVTDTQYF TRBJ2-3 TRBV29-1 TRBD1 .
TGTGCCAGCAGCTCGACAGGGGAGAATGAAAAACTGTTTTTT CASSSTGENEKLFF TRBJ1-4 TRBV7-3 TRBD1 .
TGTGCCATCAGTAAGTCGTCGGTTCAGGAGCAGTTCTTC CAISKSSVQEQFF TRBJ2-1 TRBV10-3 . once
TGTGCCAGCAGCTCACGAGGGACGGTCAGCTCCTACAATGAGCAGTTCTTC CASSSRGTVSSYNEQFF TRBJ2-1 TRBV3-1 . few
TGTGCCAGCAGTTTAAACAATGGCGGTCCAAAGTACTTC CASSLNNGGPKYF TRBJ2-5 TRBV27 . .
TGCAGTGCTTCCAGGACTGGGAGGGAGCAGTACTTC CSASRTGREQYF TRBJ2-5 TRBV20-1 TRBD2 many
TGTGCCAGCAGGGACAGCTACAATCAGCCCCAGCATTTT CASRDSYNQPQHF TRBJ1-5 TRBV6-2/TRBV6-3 . few
TGTGCCAGCAGCCCGCGAGGGGTGAACACTGAAGCTTTCTTT CASSPRGVNTEAFF TRBJ1-1 TRBV7-2 . .
TGCAGTGCTAGAGCCGACTACAGAAGCACAGATACGCAGTATTTT CSARADYRSTDTQYF TRBJ2-3 TRBV20-1 . .
TGTGCCAGCCTGACCGGGACAGGGCTGTATGAGCAGTTCTTC CASLTGTGLYEQFF TRBJ2-1 TRBV6-2/TRBV6-3 TRBD1 few
TGCGCCAGCAGTGAGACTAGCGGCTCCCCAGGCGAGACCCAGTACTTC CASSETSGSPGETQYF TRBJ2-5 TRBV10-2 TRBD2 many
TGCGCCAGCAGCCAAGATGCGGGGGCGATATATCAGCCCCAGCATTTT CASSQDAGAIYQPQHF TRBJ1-5 TRBV4-1 . few
TGTGCCAGCAGCCCCGGTCGACAAATGAACACTGAAGCTTTCTTT CASSPGRQMNTEAFF TRBJ1-1 TRBV7-8 . .
TGTGCCAGCAAGGGGACAGGGAGGAGTGGGGACACTGAAGCTTTCTTT CASKGTGRSGDTEAFF TRBJ1-1 TRBV28 TRBD1 few
TGTGCCATCAGTGAGCGGACGGGTAGCAATCAGCCCCAGCATTTT CAISERTGSNQPQHF TRBJ1-5 TRBV10-3 . .
TGCGCCAGCAGCCAAGGGGGACTAGCCCCCTACGAGCAGTACTTC CASSQGGLAPYEQYF TRBJ2-7 TRBV4-1 TRBD2 many
TGCGCCAGCAGCCGGCGGACAGGGGAAAACTATGGCTACACCTTC CASSRRTGENYGYTF TRBJ1-2 TRBV4-1 TRBD1 .
TGTGCCAGCAGTCGGGGGGACAGGGGCCTCTATGGCTACACCTTC CASSRGDRGLYGYTF TRBJ1-2 TRBV12-3/TRBV12-4 TRBD1 .
TGTGCCAGCAGTGCCACCGGGACCCTGGGAGGTAATGACTACACCTTC CASSATGTLGGNDYTF TRBJ1-2 TRBV6-1 . .
TGTGCCAGCAGCTCTCCACGACTAGCGGGAGGCGATAGGTGGGCCGGGGAGCTGTTTTTT CASSSPRLAGGDRWAGELFF TRBJ2-2 TRBV6-2/TRBV6-3 TRBD2 few
TGCGCCAGCAGCCAAACCGGGACTAGCTATGAGACCCAGTACTTC CASSQTGTSYETQYF TRBJ2-5 TRBV4-1 TRBD2 .
TGTGCCAGCAGTCAACGAAGGGTATCCTACGAGCAGTACTTC CASSQRRVSYEQYF TRBJ2-7 TRBV7-8 . .
TGCGCCAGCAGCCCCGTTTTCGGTAGCGGGAGGGCCAGGGAGACCCAGTACTTC CASSPVFGSGRARETQYF TRBJ2-5 TRBV4-1 TRBD2 .
TGTGCCAGCAGTTCTAGCGGGGGATCCGGGGAGCGGTTTTTT CASSSSGGSGERFF TRBJ2-2 TRBV6-4 TRBD2 .
TGTGCCAGCAGGGGCCCGACAGCAAATGAGCAGTTCTTC CASRGPTANEQFF TRBJ2-1 TRBV2 . .
TGTGCCAGCAGTCCTATCGGGGCAGGGGCCAGGGATGAAAAACTGTTTTTT CASSPIGAGARDEKLFF TRBJ1-4 TRBV12-3/TRBV12-4 . .
TGCGCCAGCAGCCAACTCGGACTAGCGGTCCAAGAGACCCAGTACTTC CASSQLGLAVQETQYF TRBJ2-5 TRBV4-1 TRBD2 many
TGTGCCAGCAGTTTAGACCGGGACATTCAGTACTTC CASSLDRDIQYF TRBJ2-4 TRBV12-3/TRBV12-4 . .
TGCAGTGCTCTACAGGGGGTGGCTGAAGCTTTCTTT CSALQGVAEAFF TRBJ1-1 TRBV20-1 TRBD1 .
TGTGCCAGCACCGAAGACAGGGAGGGTTACGAGCAGTACTTC CASTEDREGYEQYF TRBJ2-7 TRBV6-6 . few
TGTGCCAGCAGTCTCGGGACAGGGTACAATCAGCCCCAGCATTTT CASSLGTGYNQPQHF TRBJ1-5 TRBV6-6 TRBD1 many
TGTGCCAGCAGCCCCCAGTCCTACAATGAGCAGTACTTC CASSPQSYNEQYF TRBJ2-7 TRBV7-2 . .
TGTGCCATCAGGGGATCTCGGGACACCGGGGAGCTGTTTTTT CAIRGSRDTGELFF TRBJ2-2 TRBV10-3 . few
TGTGCCAGCAGCGTAGGAAGGGGTAGCGGGGAGCTGTTTTTT CASSVGRGSGELFF TRBJ2-2 TRBV9 . .
TGTGCCAGCAGTGAGGCTAGCCCAGATACGCAGTATTTT CASSEASPDTQYF TRBJ2-3 TRBV25-1 . few
TGCGCCAGCAGCTGGGGCCCGATGGGACAACTAGAGCCAGATACGCAGTATTTT CASSWGPMGQLEPDTQYF TRBJ2-3 TRBV5-1 . few
TGCGCCAGCAGCCAAGGTTTGTGGCGAGGGGGTCCCACAGATACGCAGTATTTT CASSQGLWRGGPTDTQYF TRBJ2-3 TRBV4-1 . .
TGCAGCGTTGAAGATCCCGGCAGACACTATAGTTCACCCCTCCACTTT CSVEDPGRHYSSPLHF TRBJ1-6 TRBV29-1 . .
TGTGCCAGCAGTCCGGACTGGACCACCTACAATGAGCAGTTCTTC CASSPDWTTYNEQFF TRBJ2-1 TRBV6-5 . .
TGCGCCAGCAGCGTAGGACAGGGGTATGGCTATGGCTACACCTTC CASSVGQGYGYGYTF TRBJ1-2 TRBV5-1 TRBD1 few
TGTGCCAGCAGTCCCCCTAAGGCTAATGGCTACACCTTC CASSPPKANGYTF TRBJ1-2 TRBV5-6 . .
TGTGCCAGCAGTTACTGGCAGATGCGGCATAATTCACCCCTCCACTTT CASSYWQMRHNSPLHF TRBJ1-6 TRBV6-6 . .
TGCAGTGCTCGACACCTAGCGGGCAAACGAAGCTCTGGGGCCAACGTCCTGACTTTC CSARHLAGKRSSGANVLTF TRBJ2-6 TRBV20-1 TRBD2 .
TGTGCCAGCAGCAACCCCCTCCGGGGACAGGGATGGGACATTCAGTACTTC CASSNPLRGQGWDIQYF TRBJ2-4 TRBV13 TRBD1 many